This is a list of T cell receptor beta chains from one sample in a study of blood T cells in healthy people across ages. TCRdb ran MiXCR on the 5' RACE reads and lists one entry per CDR3 protein. The sample has approximately 960,000 distinct CDR3 sequences, almost 30% seen once. This same sample was also part of a study on T cells of mothers and their children.

Material for sequencing was blood. These receptors originate from a woman in her thirties or forties in good health. The CDR3 runs from the conserved cysteine through the conserved F or W. A D gene is named only where the DNA matches it firmly. Size tells how often a clone was seen (once, few, many) or the class of an expanded clone, and some rows leave it out.

j_gene	d_gene	v_gene	abundance	CDR3nt	CDR3aa
TRBJ2-7	.	TRBV11-2	.	TGTGCCAGCAGCGTGGGGGAGGAGCAGTACTTC	CASSVGEEQYF
TRBJ1-4	TRBD1	TRBV28	.	TGTGCCAGCAGTCCTTCTGGACAGGGGAGTAATGAAAAACTGTTTTTT	CASSPSGQGSNEKLFF
TRBJ2-7	TRBD1	TRBV5-1	.	TGCGCCAGCAGCGATTACGCGACAGGGGAGCAGTACTTC	CASSDYATGEQYF
TRBJ1-6	.	TRBV6-4	many	TGTGCCAGCAGTGACGGCAGGGATAATTCACCCCTCCACTTT	CASSDGRDNSPLHF
TRBJ1-1	.	TRBV12-3/TRBV12-4	.	TGTGCCAGCAGTTCCTGGACGGAGACTGGCGCTGAAGCTTTCTTT	CASSSWTETGAEAFF
TRBJ2-7	.	TRBV12-3/TRBV12-4	many	TGTGCCAGCAGGAAGGGGACCCAGGGCGTCCACGAGCAGTACTTC	CASRKGTQGVHEQYF
TRBJ2-1	.	TRBV9	.	TGTGCCAGCAGCGTGGGACTGGCGGCTCACGGTGAGCAGTTCTTC	CASSVGLAAHGEQFF
TRBJ2-1	.	TRBV6-5	many	TGTGCCAGCAGTTATCGGGACGGAGCCTACAATGAGCAGTTCTTC	CASSYRDGAYNEQFF
TRBJ1-1	.	TRBV25-1	.	TGTGCCAGCAGAGAAGGGACACCTCCTGAAGCTTTCTTT	CASREGTPPEAFF
TRBJ2-7	.	TRBV5-1	.	TGCGCCAGCACCGAGGCCTCGGGAAAGGTCTACAAGCAGTACTTC	CASTEASGKVYKQYF
TRBJ2-1	TRBD2	TRBV6-5	.	TGTGCCAGCAGTTACGTTCCGGGGGGGTACAATGAGCAGTTCTTC	CASSYVPGGYNEQFF
TRBJ2-7	.	TRBV19	many	TGTGCCAGTAGTTCCCAGAGACAGAACGAGCAGTACTTC	CASSSQRQNEQYF
TRBJ1-1	.	TRBV2	.	TGTGCCAGCAGGGAGGGACGGTTTGAAGCTTTCTTT	CASREGRFEAFF
TRBJ2-1	.	TRBV6-1	few	TGTGCCACACAGACAGTTTACAATGAGCAGTTCTTC	CATQTVYNEQFF
TRBJ2-7	TRBD2	TRBV7-1	.	TGTGCCAGCAGCTCGTTACTAGCGGGAAAATACGAGCAGTACTTC	CASSSLLAGKYEQYF
TRBJ2-5	TRBD2	TRBV7-2	.	TGTGCCAGCAGCTTAGCATCAGCGGGGGGACAAGAGACCCAGTACTTC	CASSLASAGGQETQYF
TRBJ1-1	.	TRBV30	few	TGTGCCTGGAGTGTACGTTGGCGGCCGGGCACTGAAGCTTTCTTT	CAWSVRWRPGTEAFF
TRBJ1-2	.	TRBV11-2	few	TGTGCCAGCAGCGTCGGCACAGGCCCTCCTAACTATGGCTACACCTTC	CASSVGTGPPNYGYTF
TRBJ2-7	TRBD1	TRBV27	few	TGTGCCAGCAGGCCCCGGACAGGACGATACGAGCAGTACTTC	CASRPRTGRYEQYF
TRBJ2-5	.	TRBV5-1	.	TGCGCCAGCAGCTCCACAGGGTTAAAGGAGCAGTACTTC	CASSSTGLKEQYF
TRBJ2-5	TRBD2	TRBV4-3	many	TGCGCCAGCAGCCAAGCCTACGGACTAGCGGGGGGGTCAGGCATAGAGACCCAGTACTTC	CASSQAYGLAGGSGIETQYF
TRBJ2-1	.	TRBV7-2	.	TGTGCCAGCAGCCCCAGGGGAGGTTCGCCGTTCTTC	CASSPRGGSPFF
TRBJ2-7	.	TRBV20-1	many	TGCAGTGCTAGGTCAGATGGGTTGCGGGTGACAAACTCCTACGAGCAGTACTTC	CSARSDGLRVTNSYEQYF
TRBJ2-7	TRBD1	TRBV28	many	TGTGCCAGCAGTCCGCCGGACAGGGACTACGAGCAGTACTTC	CASSPPDRDYEQYF
TRBJ1-5	.	TRBV20-1	.	TGCAGTGCTAGGACCGGATGGAATCAGCCCCAGCATTTT	CSARTGWNQPQHF
TRBJ2-1	TRBD1	TRBV15	.	TGTGCCACCAGCGGCCGGAGCAGGGGGCTAGGCGATGAGCGGTTCTTC	CATSGRSRGLGDERFF
TRBJ1-1	.	TRBV7-2	few	TGTGCCAGCAGCCCTGGAGGGGGAATGGGCACTGAAGCTTTCTTT	CASSPGGGMGTEAFF
TRBJ1-2	.	TRBV6-5	.	TGTGCCAGCTCTTTGTCTTCAGGGCACAATGGCTACACCTTC	CASSLSSGHNGYTF
TRBJ2-7	TRBD1	TRBV3-1	.	TGTGCCAGCAGCCAAGTTCACCCCCTGTCCCGGGACAGGAACAATTACTACGAGCAGTACTTC	CASSQVHPLSRDRNNYYEQYF
TRBJ1-4	.	TRBV12-3/TRBV12-4	few	TGTGCCAGCAGCCCGGAAGGGCCACTGACTATTAATGAAAAACTGTTTTTT	CASSPEGPLTINEKLFF
TRBJ2-7	TRBD2	TRBV12-3/TRBV12-4	many	TGTGCCAGCAGTTCCGGGACTAGCGGGGGGGACCGGGCTGGCTACGAGCAGTACTTC	CASSSGTSGGDRAGYEQYF
TRBJ1-1	.	TRBV6-6	.	TGTGCCAGCAGTATCTACTCAGGGAACACTGAAGCTTTCTTT	CASSIYSGNTEAFF
TRBJ1-2	.	TRBV9	many	TGTGCCAGCAGCGTAGGGTCCCGAGGGAGTGACCCCCGTGGCTACACCTTC	CASSVGSRGSDPRGYTF
TRBJ2-7	.	TRBV28	.	TGTGCCAACAGTTTGGCGGACACCCATCTCTTTGAGCAGTACTTC	CANSLADTHLFEQYF
TRBJ2-7	.	TRBV24-1	.	TGTGCCACCAGCCCCTTCGATGAGCAGTACTTC	CATSPFDEQYF
TRBJ1-4	.	TRBV3-1	few	TGTGCCAGCAGCCAACCAGACGGGTACAGGGTCGCTAATGAAAAACTGTTTTTT	CASSQPDGYRVANEKLFF
TRBJ1-6	.	TRBV28	many	TGTGCCAGCAGTTCGCACAAGACTTCAAGAGGGACGGTCTTACCCCTGCTCCACTTT	CASSSHKTSRGTVLPLLHF
TRBJ2-3	TRBD2	TRBV15	few	TGTGCCACCAGCAGTTCACTAGCGGGCACAGATACGCAGTATTTT	CATSSSLAGTDTQYF
TRBJ1-4	.	TRBV7-2	many	TGTGCCAGCAGTCCTGAGGGGCCGAGTAATGAAAAACTGTTTTTT	CASSPEGPSNEKLFF
TRBJ1-2	.	TRBV12-3/TRBV12-4	few	TGTGCCAGCAGTTTCAGTGCCAGTAACTATGGCTACACCTTC	CASSFSASNYGYTF
TRBJ2-4	TRBD2	TRBV7-2	.	TGCGCCAGCAGCCCGACTAGCGGGGGGGCGAGGGCCAAAAACATTCGGTACTTC	CASSPTSGGARAKNIRYF
TRBJ2-7	.	TRBV5-5	many	TGTGCCAGCAGGCTGGGTGCGGGAGAGCAGTACTTC	CASRLGAGEQYF
TRBJ2-1	.	TRBV7-2	few	TGTGCCAGCAGCGTCCAAGTTACCATTTACAATGAGCAGTTCTTC	CASSVQVTIYNEQFF
TRBJ2-7	.	TRBV5-1	.	TGCGCCAGCAGCTTGGCCGATGAGGGGGGCGAGCAGTACTTC	CASSLADEGGEQYF
TRBJ2-5	.	TRBV5-1	many	TGCGCCAGCAGCTTGGGCGGGTATCAAGAGACCCAGTACTTC	CASSLGGYQETQYF
TRBJ2-7	.	TRBV5-5	.	TGTGCCAGCAGCTTAAGGGACACCTGCTACGAGCAGTACTTC	CASSLRDTCYEQYF
TRBJ1-1	.	TRBV2	few	TGTGCCAGCAGTGGAAGGAGTGGGGAAGCTTTCTTT	CASSGRSGEAFF
TRBJ2-4	.	TRBV7-9	few	TGTGCCAGCAGCCCCTGGCGTGAGTGGATGGACAAAAACATTCAGTACTTC	CASSPWREWMDKNIQYF
TRBJ2-4	TRBD2	TRBV7-8	once	TGTGCCAGCAGCTCCTCCGGGCGGGGGCGGGGGGGCCTGATGGTCATTCAGTACTTC	CASSSSGRGRGGLMVIQYF
TRBJ2-6	TRBD1	TRBV12-3/TRBV12-4	.	TGTGCCAGCAGTTCCAGGGGGCGCGGCTCTGGGGTCAACGTCCTGACTTTC	CASSSRGRGSGVNVLTF
TRBJ2-7	.	TRBV4-2	few	TGTGCCAGCAGCCAAGATCTGGGCAGATCCTACGAGCAGTACTTC	CASSQDLGRSYEQYF
TRBJ1-1	.	TRBV4-1	.	TGCGCCAGCGGCCAAGAAAGTTTCGGGACTGAAGCTTTCTTT	CASGQESFGTEAFF
TRBJ1-2	.	TRBV28	.	TGTGCCAGCAGTCCCCCAAGGACAGCAAATGGCTACACCTTC	CASSPPRTANGYTF
TRBJ2-1	.	TRBV14	.	TGTGCCAGCAACCACAAACTCAGGACAGTCTATAATGAGCAGTTCTTC	CASNHKLRTVYNEQFF
TRBJ2-1	.	TRBV7-2	few	TGTGCCAGCAGCTTAGAGGTCCTAGGGGACAATGAGCAGTTCTTC	CASSLEVLGDNEQFF
TRBJ2-5	.	TRBV25-1	.	TGTGCCAGCAGTGATCACGTTACAGGGAGAGAGACCCAGTACTTC	CASSDHVTGRETQYF
TRBJ2-3	.	TRBV2	.	TGTGCCAGCAGAGCGGGCCAACTCACAGATACGCAGTATTTT	CASRAGQLTDTQYF